The present T cell receptor (beta chain) was sequenced within a study of radiotherapy plus CTLA-4 blockade in lung cancer. As for the study in general: Objective responses were recorded in over 15% of patients, with disease control recorded in 25% to 35%.

This table comes from immunoSEQ multiplex PCR, and its TCRdb copy is limited to in-frame clones, with some not included. This table has 100,000 to 150,000 clones, 80% to 90% appearing once. Lung cancer patients with chemo-refractory metastatic non-small-cell disease were given focal radiation plus CTLA-4 blockade with ipilimumab. Deletions cut 4 bases from V and 6 bases from J, with 16 bases between. The CDR3 spans 14 residues. Germline V gene data show CDR1 as SGHNT and CDR2 as YYREEE (reference sequence). This receptor was obtained from a human donor with non-small cell lung cancer that progressed on radiotherapy plus ipilimumab. Sample: peripheral blood, taken from a patient treated with radiotherapy plus ipilimumab. This chain connects TRBV5-4 to TRBJ1-2; D is perhaps TRBD1 (6 bases). CDR3 loop: CASSSTGYWNGYTF. The CDR3 nucleotides read TGTGCCAGCAGCAGTACAGGGTACTGGAATGGCTACACCTTC.